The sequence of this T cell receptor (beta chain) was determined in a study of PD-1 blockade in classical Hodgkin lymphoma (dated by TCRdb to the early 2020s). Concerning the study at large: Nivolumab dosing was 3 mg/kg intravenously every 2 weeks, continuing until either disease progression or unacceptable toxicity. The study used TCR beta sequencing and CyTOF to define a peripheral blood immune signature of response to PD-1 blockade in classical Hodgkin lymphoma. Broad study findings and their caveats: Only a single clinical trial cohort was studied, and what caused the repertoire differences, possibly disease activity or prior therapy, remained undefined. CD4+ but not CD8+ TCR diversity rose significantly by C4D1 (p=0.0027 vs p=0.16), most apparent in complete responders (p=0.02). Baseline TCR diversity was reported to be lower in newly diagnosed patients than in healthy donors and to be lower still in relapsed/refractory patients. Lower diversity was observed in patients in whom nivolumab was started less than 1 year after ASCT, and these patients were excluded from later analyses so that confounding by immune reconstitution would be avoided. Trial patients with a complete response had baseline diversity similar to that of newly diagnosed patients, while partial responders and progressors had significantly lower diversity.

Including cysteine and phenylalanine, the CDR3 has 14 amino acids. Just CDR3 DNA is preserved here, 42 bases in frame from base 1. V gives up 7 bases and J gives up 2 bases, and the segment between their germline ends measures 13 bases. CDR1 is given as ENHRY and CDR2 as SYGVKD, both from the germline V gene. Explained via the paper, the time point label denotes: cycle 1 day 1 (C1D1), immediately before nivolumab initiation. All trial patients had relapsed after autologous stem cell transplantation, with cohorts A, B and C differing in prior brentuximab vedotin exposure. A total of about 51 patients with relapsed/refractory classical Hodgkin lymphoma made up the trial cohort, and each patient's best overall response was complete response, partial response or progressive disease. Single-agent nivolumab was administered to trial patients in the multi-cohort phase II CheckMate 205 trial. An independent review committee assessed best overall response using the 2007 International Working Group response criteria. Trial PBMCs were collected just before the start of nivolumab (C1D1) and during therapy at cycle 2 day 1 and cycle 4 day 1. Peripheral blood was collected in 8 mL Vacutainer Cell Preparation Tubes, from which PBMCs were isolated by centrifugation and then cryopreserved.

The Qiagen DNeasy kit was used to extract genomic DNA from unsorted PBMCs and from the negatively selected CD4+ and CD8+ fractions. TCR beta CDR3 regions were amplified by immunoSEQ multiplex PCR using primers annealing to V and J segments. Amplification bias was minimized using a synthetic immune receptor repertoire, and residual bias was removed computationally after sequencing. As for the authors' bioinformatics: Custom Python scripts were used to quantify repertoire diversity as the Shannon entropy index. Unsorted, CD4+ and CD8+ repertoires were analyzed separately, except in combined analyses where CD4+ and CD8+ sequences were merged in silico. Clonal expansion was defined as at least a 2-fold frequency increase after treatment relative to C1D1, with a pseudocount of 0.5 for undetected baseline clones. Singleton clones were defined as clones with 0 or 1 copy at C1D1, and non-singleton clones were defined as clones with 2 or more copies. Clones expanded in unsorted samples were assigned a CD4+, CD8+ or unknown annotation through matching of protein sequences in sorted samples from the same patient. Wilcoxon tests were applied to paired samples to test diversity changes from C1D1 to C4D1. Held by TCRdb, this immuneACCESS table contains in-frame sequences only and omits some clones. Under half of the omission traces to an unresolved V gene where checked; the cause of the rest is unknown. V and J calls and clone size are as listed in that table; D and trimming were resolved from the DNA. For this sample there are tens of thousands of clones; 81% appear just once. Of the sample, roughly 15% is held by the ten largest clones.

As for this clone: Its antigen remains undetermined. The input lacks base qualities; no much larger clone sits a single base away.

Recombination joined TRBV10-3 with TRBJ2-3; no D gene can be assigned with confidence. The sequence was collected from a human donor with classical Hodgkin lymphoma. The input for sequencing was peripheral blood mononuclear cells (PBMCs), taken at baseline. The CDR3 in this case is CAIKSPSTTDTQYF. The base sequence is TGTGCCATCAAGTCGCCTTCCACCACAGATACGCAGTATTTT.